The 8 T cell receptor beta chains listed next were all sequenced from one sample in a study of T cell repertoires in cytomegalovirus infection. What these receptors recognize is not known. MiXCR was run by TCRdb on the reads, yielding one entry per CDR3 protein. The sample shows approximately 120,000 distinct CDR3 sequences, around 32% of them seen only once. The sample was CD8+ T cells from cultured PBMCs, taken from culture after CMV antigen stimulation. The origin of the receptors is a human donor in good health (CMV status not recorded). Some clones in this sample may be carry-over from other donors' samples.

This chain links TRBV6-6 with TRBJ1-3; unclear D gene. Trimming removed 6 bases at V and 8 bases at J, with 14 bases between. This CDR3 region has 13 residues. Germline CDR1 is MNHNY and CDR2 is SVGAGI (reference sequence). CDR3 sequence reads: CASRPTPHDTIYF. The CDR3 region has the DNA TGTGCCAGCAGACCAACTCCTCACGACACCATATATTTT.

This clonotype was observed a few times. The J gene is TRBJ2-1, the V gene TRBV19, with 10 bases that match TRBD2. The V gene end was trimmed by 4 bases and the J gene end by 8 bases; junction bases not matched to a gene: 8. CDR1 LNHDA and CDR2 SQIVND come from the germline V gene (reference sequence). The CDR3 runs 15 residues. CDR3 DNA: TGTGCCAGTAGTACACAAGCGGGGGGGCACTATGAGCAGTTCTTC. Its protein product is CASSTQAGGHYEQFF.

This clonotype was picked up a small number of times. CDR3 DNA: TGTGCCAGCAGTGGAGGGACAGGGGACACAGATACGCAGTATTTT. This sequence encodes CASSGGTGDTDTQYF. V is TRBV2 and J is TRBJ2-3; TRBD1 matches at 10 bases. The CDR3 spans 15 residues. Looked up from germline, CDR1 is SNHLY and CDR2 is FYNNEI. Trimming cost V 4 bases and J 2 bases; bases outside gene matches: 3.

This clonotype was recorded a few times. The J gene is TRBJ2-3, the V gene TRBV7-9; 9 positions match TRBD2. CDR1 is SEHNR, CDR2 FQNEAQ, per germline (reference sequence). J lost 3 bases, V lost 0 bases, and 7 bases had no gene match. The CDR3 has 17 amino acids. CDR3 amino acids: CASSLAEAGGFTDTQYF. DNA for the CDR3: TGTGCCAGCAGCTTAGCGGAAGCGGGGGGATTTACAGATACGCAGTATTTT.

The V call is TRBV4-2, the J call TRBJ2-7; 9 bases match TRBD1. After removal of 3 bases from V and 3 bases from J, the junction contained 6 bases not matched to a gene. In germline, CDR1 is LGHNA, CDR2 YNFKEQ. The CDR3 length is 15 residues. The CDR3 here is CASSQEGQGSYEQYF. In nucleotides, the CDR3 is TGTGCCAGCAGCCAGGAGGGACAGGGAAGCTACGAGCAGTACTTC.

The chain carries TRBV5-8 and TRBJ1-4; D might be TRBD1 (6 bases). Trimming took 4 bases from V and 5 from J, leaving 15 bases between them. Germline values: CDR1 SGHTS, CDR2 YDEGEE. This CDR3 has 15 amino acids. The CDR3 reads CASSIVGTRNEKLFF. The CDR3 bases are TGTGCCAGCAGCATCGTCGGGACAAGGAATGAAAAACTGTTTTTT.

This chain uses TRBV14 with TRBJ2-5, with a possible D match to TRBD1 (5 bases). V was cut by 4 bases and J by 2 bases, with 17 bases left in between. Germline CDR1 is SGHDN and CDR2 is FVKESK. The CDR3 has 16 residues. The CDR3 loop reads CASSPKRKGQQETQYF. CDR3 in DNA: TGTGCCAGCAGCCCCAAAAGAAAGGGGCAACAAGAGACCCAGTACTTC.

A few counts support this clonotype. The DNA of the CDR3 is TGTGCCAGCAGATCTCGGTTAGCTTCGGATACGCAGTATTTT. This sequence encodes CASRSRLASDTQYF. The V call is TRBV28, the J call TRBJ2-3; unclear D gene. The V gene lost 6 bases and the J gene lost 6 bases, with 16 bases spanning the gap. The germline V gene encodes CDR1 MDHEN and CDR2 SYDVKM. The CDR3 has 14 amino acids.